This entry features one T cell receptor beta chain sequence. The data were obtained in a study of technical replicates of blood from several donors. Clones were sequenced by immunoSEQ multiplex PCR, and TCRdb holds only the in-frame ones, with some missing. The table records approximately 99,000 clones, 95% of them present only once. The V end was cut by 10 bases, the J end by 2 bases, with 17 bases between. CDR1 and CDR2 (germline): MNHNS, SASEGT. This CDR3 has 14 amino acids. V and J are TRBV6-1 and TRBJ1-1; a weak D match, TRBD1 (5 bases). The specimen was T cells isolated from PBMCs. This receptor was taken from a human donor in good health. The CDR3 nucleotides read TGTGCCACCCAGGACGGGGGTGCTAACACTGAAGCTTTCTTT. It codes for CATQDGGANTEAFF.